Listed below are T cell receptor beta chains from one sample, sequenced in a study of T-cell memory formation after mild COVID-19. TCRdb independently ran MiXCR on the 5' RACE reads; one entry per CDR3 protein. The sample carries about 400,000 distinct CDR3 sequences, roughly an eighth recorded once. The sample consisted of PBMCs or a T cell subset sorted from them (not recorded which). Receptor source: a man aged 18 to 30 who had mild COVID-19 (a few samples of this study predate the infection). Cell type and time point are not known. Each CDR3 is given with its conserved first and last residue. Each record gives: CDR3 DNA, CDR3 protein, J gene, V gene, D gene, clone size. The D gene is left open where the match is weak. A row's size may be missing; if present it is once, few, many or a size class.

cdr3_nt: TGCAGCACCCCACAGGGCGTCACAGATACGCAGTATTTT; cdr3_aa: CSTPQGVTDTQYF; j_call: TRBJ2-3; v_call: TRBV29-1; d_call: .; clone_size: .
cdr3_nt: TGTGCCAGCAGCGACCCTGGACAGGGAGGGACTGAAGCTTTCTTT; cdr3_aa: CASSDPGQGGTEAFF; j_call: TRBJ1-1; v_call: TRBV6-6; d_call: TRBD1; clone_size: .
cdr3_nt: TGTGCCACCAGCAGAGGCGGGCCCGGTAATTCACCCCTCCACTTT; cdr3_aa: CATSRGGPGNSPLHF; j_call: TRBJ1-6; v_call: TRBV15; d_call: .; clone_size: few
cdr3_nt: TGTGCCAGCAGCGAAGCACAAGCTAACTATGGCTACACCTTC; cdr3_aa: CASSEAQANYGYTF; j_call: TRBJ1-2; v_call: TRBV7-9; d_call: .; clone_size: few
cdr3_nt: TGTGCCAGCAGTTCCCCAGGGTGGGGAACTGAAGCTTTCTTT; cdr3_aa: CASSSPGWGTEAFF; j_call: TRBJ1-1; v_call: TRBV6-5; d_call: .; clone_size: many
cdr3_nt: TGCGCCAGCAGCCAAAACGAGGGGGCAGGTGGCTACACCTTC; cdr3_aa: CASSQNEGAGGYTF; j_call: TRBJ1-2; v_call: TRBV5-1; d_call: TRBD1; clone_size: .
cdr3_nt: TGTGCCAGCAGCGGGCCGGGCGGCGGAGATCAGCCCCAGCATTTT; cdr3_aa: CASSGPGGGDQPQHF; j_call: TRBJ1-5; v_call: TRBV7-8; d_call: .; clone_size: .
cdr3_nt: TGTGCCGGAAAGACAGGGCCCTCGTCTCAGGAGACCCAGTACTTC; cdr3_aa: CAGKTGPSSQETQYF; j_call: TRBJ2-5; v_call: TRBV2; d_call: TRBD1; clone_size: .
cdr3_nt: TGTGCCAGTAGTGTAAGCGGGGGGCCCCTCAGGTTATCATTC; cdr3_aa: CASSVSGGPLRLSF; j_call: TRBJ2-1; v_call: TRBV19; d_call: TRBD2; clone_size: few
cdr3_nt: TGTGCCAGCAGCCACGAGGGACGAGGCAATCAGCCCCAGCATTTT; cdr3_aa: CASSHEGRGNQPQHF; j_call: TRBJ1-5; v_call: TRBV27; d_call: .; clone_size: .
cdr3_nt: TGTGCCAGCAAAAACGGGGGTTCCCCAGATACGCAGTATTTT; cdr3_aa: CASKNGGSPDTQYF; j_call: TRBJ2-3; v_call: TRBV27; d_call: .; clone_size: few
cdr3_nt: TGTGCCAGCAGAGGGGACACTAAAAACATTCAGTACTTC; cdr3_aa: CASRGDTKNIQYF; j_call: TRBJ2-4; v_call: TRBV6-2/TRBV6-3; d_call: .; clone_size: .
cdr3_nt: TGCGCCAGCAGCCCCCCAGGAGCCGGGGAGCTGTTTTTT; cdr3_aa: CASSPPGAGELFF; j_call: TRBJ2-2; v_call: TRBV5-1; d_call: .; clone_size: many
cdr3_nt: TGTGCCAGCACCCCCTGGGGACCCAAAAACATTCAGTACTTC; cdr3_aa: CASTPWGPKNIQYF; j_call: TRBJ2-4; v_call: TRBV12-3/TRBV12-4; d_call: .; clone_size: .
cdr3_nt: TGTGCCAGCAGCTTAGCAGGCAGGACAGATACGCAGTATTTT; cdr3_aa: CASSLAGRTDTQYF; j_call: TRBJ2-3; v_call: TRBV7-2; d_call: .; clone_size: .
cdr3_nt: TGTGCCAGCAGCGTAGTGGGGGAGGGGACCCAGTACTTC; cdr3_aa: CASSVVGEGTQYF; j_call: TRBJ2-5; v_call: TRBV9; d_call: TRBD2; clone_size: .
cdr3_nt: TGCGCCAGCAGACACAGGATTACCTACGAGCAGTACTTC; cdr3_aa: CASRHRITYEQYF; j_call: TRBJ2-7; v_call: TRBV5-1; d_call: .; clone_size: .
cdr3_nt: TGTGCCAGCAGCACACAGGGGGCCGATGGCTACACCTTC; cdr3_aa: CASSTQGADGYTF; j_call: TRBJ1-2; v_call: TRBV5-4; d_call: TRBD1; clone_size: many
cdr3_nt: TGTGCCAGCAGCTTCCAAGCGGGACACCTGGGGGAGACCCAGTACTTC; cdr3_aa: CASSFQAGHLGETQYF; j_call: TRBJ2-5; v_call: TRBV7-2; d_call: .; clone_size: few
cdr3_nt: TGCGCCAGCAGCCAAGATCCGGGGGAGGACTATGGCTACACCTTC; cdr3_aa: CASSQDPGEDYGYTF; j_call: TRBJ1-2; v_call: TRBV4-1; d_call: .; clone_size: .
cdr3_nt: TGTGCCAGCAGTCCCGGGACTAGCGGATCAGATACGCAGTATTTT; cdr3_aa: CASSPGTSGSDTQYF; j_call: TRBJ2-3; v_call: TRBV12-3/TRBV12-4; d_call: TRBD2; clone_size: .
cdr3_nt: TGTGCCTGGAGTGCGACAGGGGCCGGGGAGCTGTTTTTT; cdr3_aa: CAWSATGAGELFF; j_call: TRBJ2-2; v_call: TRBV30; d_call: TRBD1; clone_size: once
cdr3_nt: TGTGCCAGCAGAGCCCCCGGGACTTTCTACGAGCAGTACTTC; cdr3_aa: CASRAPGTFYEQYF; j_call: TRBJ2-7; v_call: TRBV6-4; d_call: .; clone_size: .
cdr3_nt: TGTGCCAGCAGCTTAGGACAGGGGGTTCGATCTGGTGGCTACACCTTC; cdr3_aa: CASSLGQGVRSGGYTF; j_call: TRBJ1-2; v_call: TRBV7-2; d_call: TRBD1; clone_size: few
cdr3_nt: TGTGCAAGTCGCTTTATTGTAGGGGGCCCCACAGATACGCAGTATTTT; cdr3_aa: CASRFIVGGPTDTQYF; j_call: TRBJ2-3; v_call: TRBV12-2; d_call: .; clone_size: .
cdr3_nt: TGTGCCACCAGTGATCCTAGACAGGGGAATATCAATGAGCAGTTCTTC; cdr3_aa: CATSDPRQGNINEQFF; j_call: TRBJ2-1; v_call: TRBV24-1; d_call: TRBD1; clone_size: few
cdr3_nt: TGTGCCGCCCGACCCTCAAATGCCCAAGAGACCCAGTACTTC; cdr3_aa: CAARPSNAQETQYF; j_call: TRBJ2-5; v_call: TRBV10-3; d_call: .; clone_size: few
cdr3_nt: TGCGCCAGCAGCCATTTCGACAACGGGAGAAACTATGGCTACACCTTC; cdr3_aa: CASSHFDNGRNYGYTF; j_call: TRBJ1-2; v_call: TRBV4-3; d_call: .; clone_size: .
cdr3_nt: TGTGCCAGCGGGGGCCAGTACCAAGAGACCCAGTACTTC; cdr3_aa: CASGGQYQETQYF; j_call: TRBJ2-5; v_call: TRBV18; d_call: .; clone_size: .
cdr3_nt: TGCGCCAGCAGCGCGATACTACAGGTCCCCCGCTACAATTCACCCCTCCACTTT; cdr3_aa: CASSAILQVPRYNSPLHF; j_call: TRBJ1-6; v_call: TRBV4-1; d_call: .; clone_size: .
cdr3_nt: TGTGCCACCAGCACAGACACAGCTCGAAAACTGTTTTTT; cdr3_aa: CATSTDTARKLFF; j_call: TRBJ1-4; v_call: TRBV15; d_call: .; clone_size: few
cdr3_nt: TGTGCCACCTCGGACGGGTCCTACGAGCAGTACTTC; cdr3_aa: CATSDGSYEQYF; j_call: TRBJ2-7; v_call: TRBV19; d_call: .; clone_size: .
cdr3_nt: TGCAGTGCTAGAGACCCGGGGGCCACCGGGGAGCTGTTTTTT; cdr3_aa: CSARDPGATGELFF; j_call: TRBJ2-2; v_call: TRBV20-1; d_call: .; clone_size: .
cdr3_nt: TGTGCCAGCAGTTTGACAGGGGCCCCCTATGGCTACACCTTC; cdr3_aa: CASSLTGAPYGYTF; j_call: TRBJ1-2; v_call: TRBV6-5; d_call: TRBD1; clone_size: .
cdr3_nt: TGCGCCAGCAGCGGGGGTACCCCCTCGTGGAGTCGAGCGCCCGGGGAGCTGTTTTTT; cdr3_aa: CASSGGTPSWSRAPGELFF; j_call: TRBJ2-2; v_call: TRBV5-1; d_call: .; clone_size: .
cdr3_nt: TGTGCCAGCAGTTACGTTAGGTCAGATACGCAGTATTTT; cdr3_aa: CASSYVRSDTQYF; j_call: TRBJ2-3; v_call: TRBV6-5; d_call: .; clone_size: many
cdr3_nt: TGTGCCAGCAGCCAAGGTATACTAGCGGTTAATGGGGACCAGTACTTC; cdr3_aa: CASSQGILAVNGDQYF; j_call: TRBJ2-5; v_call: TRBV3-1; d_call: TRBD2; clone_size: few
cdr3_nt: TGTGCCAGCAGCATACGACTAGCGGGCAGCACAGATACGCAGTATTTT; cdr3_aa: CASSIRLAGSTDTQYF; j_call: TRBJ2-3; v_call: TRBV5-6; d_call: TRBD2; clone_size: few
cdr3_nt: TGTGCCAGCGGCCGCGGGGGGGCCAATGAGCAGTTCTTC; cdr3_aa: CASGRGGANEQFF; j_call: TRBJ2-1; v_call: TRBV7-9; d_call: TRBD2; clone_size: .
cdr3_nt: TGTGCCAGCAGACCCCGGGGGGGACAGGGGTTCAATGAGCAGTTCTTC; cdr3_aa: CASRPRGGQGFNEQFF; j_call: TRBJ2-1; v_call: TRBV6-2/TRBV6-3; d_call: TRBD1; clone_size: few
cdr3_nt: TGTGCCAGCAGCCCCGCCGGGGGGCAGGTTGAAGCTTTCTTT; cdr3_aa: CASSPAGGQVEAFF; j_call: TRBJ1-1; v_call: TRBV3-1; d_call: .; clone_size: .
cdr3_nt: TGTGCCAGCAGCCCGCGACAGGACGGCTATGGCTACACCTTC; cdr3_aa: CASSPRQDGYGYTF; j_call: TRBJ1-2; v_call: TRBV4-2; d_call: .; clone_size: few
cdr3_nt: TGTGCCAGCGATCCCCCTGGCTACACCTTC; cdr3_aa: CASDPPGYTF; j_call: TRBJ1-2; v_call: TRBV7-9; d_call: .; clone_size: .
cdr3_nt: TGTGCCAGCAGCCCCGCAGGGTTCGATACGCAGTATTTT; cdr3_aa: CASSPAGFDTQYF; j_call: TRBJ2-3; v_call: TRBV6-5; d_call: .; clone_size: .
cdr3_nt: TGTGCCAGCAGCTTGGCTGATACAGATACGCAGTATTTT; cdr3_aa: CASSLADTDTQYF; j_call: TRBJ2-3; v_call: TRBV5-4; d_call: .; clone_size: few